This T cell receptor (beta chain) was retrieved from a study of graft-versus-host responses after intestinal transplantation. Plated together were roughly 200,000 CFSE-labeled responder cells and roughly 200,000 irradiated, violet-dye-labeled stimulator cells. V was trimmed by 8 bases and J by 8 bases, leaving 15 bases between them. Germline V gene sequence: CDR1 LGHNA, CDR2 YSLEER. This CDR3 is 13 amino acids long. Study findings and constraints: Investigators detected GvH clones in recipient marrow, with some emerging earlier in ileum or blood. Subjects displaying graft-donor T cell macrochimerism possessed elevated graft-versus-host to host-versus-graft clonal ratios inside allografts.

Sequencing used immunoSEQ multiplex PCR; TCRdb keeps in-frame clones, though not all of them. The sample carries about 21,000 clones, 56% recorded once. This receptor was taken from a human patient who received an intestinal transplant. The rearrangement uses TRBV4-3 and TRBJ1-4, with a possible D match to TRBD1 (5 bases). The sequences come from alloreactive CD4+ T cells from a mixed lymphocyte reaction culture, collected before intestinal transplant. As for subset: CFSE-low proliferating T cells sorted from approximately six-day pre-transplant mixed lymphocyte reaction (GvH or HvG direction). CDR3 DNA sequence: TGCGCCAGCGGCGGCAGGGTGGGGGAAAAACTGTTTTTT. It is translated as CASGGRVGEKLFF.